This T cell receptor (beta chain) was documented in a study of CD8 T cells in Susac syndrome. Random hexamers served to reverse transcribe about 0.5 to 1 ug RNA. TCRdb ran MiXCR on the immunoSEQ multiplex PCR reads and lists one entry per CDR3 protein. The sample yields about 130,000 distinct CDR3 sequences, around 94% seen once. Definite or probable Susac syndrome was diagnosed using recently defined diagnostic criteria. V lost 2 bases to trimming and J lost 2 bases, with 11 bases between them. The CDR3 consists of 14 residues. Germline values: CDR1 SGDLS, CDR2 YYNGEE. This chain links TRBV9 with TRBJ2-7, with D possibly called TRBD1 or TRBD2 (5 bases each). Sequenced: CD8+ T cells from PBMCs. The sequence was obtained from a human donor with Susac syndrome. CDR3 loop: CASSVEGLAYEQYF. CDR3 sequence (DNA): TGTGCCAGCAGCGTTGAGGGGTTGGCCTACGAGCAGTACTTC.